A selection of T cell receptor beta chains follows, all from one sample in a study of cytomegalovirus exposure and HLA in healthy donors. Assay used: immunoSEQ multiplex PCR; TCRdb lists only in-frame clones, some missing. The sample carries 85,000 to 90,000 clones, under 80% recorded once. The sequenced sample was PBMCs. Receptor source: a man between 25 and 39 years old in good health and CMV-seropositive. The CDR3 runs from the conserved cysteine through the conserved F or W. The D gene is left open where the match is weak.

d_gene: NA
j_gene: TRBJ1-1
v_gene: TRBV28
CDR3aa: CASSLPEAAENTEAFF

d_gene: TRBD1
j_gene: TRBJ2-3
v_gene: TRBV5-1
CDR3aa: CASNAPGGDTQYF

d_gene: TRBD1
j_gene: TRBJ1-5
v_gene: TRBV2
CDR3aa: CASKLDRGGVQPQHF

d_gene: NA
j_gene: TRBJ2-2
v_gene: TRBV7-9
CDR3aa: CSSSLISSPGGELFF

d_gene: TRBD1
j_gene: TRBJ2-2
v_gene: TRBV2
CDR3aa: CASRLSGTGGTGELFF

d_gene: NA
j_gene: TRBJ2-5
v_gene: TRBV6-6
CDR3aa: CASRDTGGSQETQYF

d_gene: NA
j_gene: TRBJ2-2
v_gene: TRBV7-9
CDR3aa: CASSSDTGELFF

d_gene: TRBD1
j_gene: TRBJ1-1
v_gene: TRBV25-1
CDR3aa: CASSVRGQLGEAFF

d_gene: TRBD2
j_gene: TRBJ2-2
v_gene: TRBV11-3
CDR3aa: CASSLDHSGTSHTGELFF

d_gene: TRBD1
j_gene: TRBJ1-5
v_gene: TRBV7-9
CDR3aa: CASSPIAGQAQPQHF

d_gene: TRBD1
j_gene: TRBJ2-7
v_gene: TRBV5-5
CDR3aa: CASSLRAGGNRDEQYF

d_gene: TRBD1
j_gene: TRBJ1-1
v_gene: TRBV5-1
CDR3aa: CASTLATGMNTEAFF

d_gene: NA
j_gene: TRBJ1-2
v_gene: TRBV6-5
CDR3aa: CASSYGSVRGYTF

d_gene: NA
j_gene: TRBJ1-6
v_gene: TRBV5-1
CDR3aa: CASSLEPLSSYNSPLHF

d_gene: TRBD2
j_gene: TRBJ2-7
v_gene: TRBV5-4
CDR3aa: CASSVSGGNLGEQYF

d_gene: TRBD2
j_gene: TRBJ2-7
v_gene: TRBV2
CDR3aa: CASSERARDYSYEQYF

d_gene: NA
j_gene: TRBJ2-1
v_gene: TRBV19
CDR3aa: CASSTEQSYNEQFF

d_gene: NA
j_gene: TRBJ1-1
v_gene: TRBV25-1
CDR3aa: CASSEPTTPYEAFF

d_gene: TRBD1
j_gene: TRBJ1-5
v_gene: TRBV2
CDR3aa: CASKSRDRRNQPQHF

d_gene: NA
j_gene: TRBJ2-1
v_gene: TRBV19
CDR3aa: CASSDSGLGLSYNEQFF

d_gene: TRBD2
j_gene: TRBJ2-1
v_gene: TRBV7-9
CDR3aa: CASSPRGGQIAYNEQFF

d_gene: TRBD1
j_gene: TRBJ2-1
v_gene: TRBV19
CDR3aa: CASSIGLGTGAYNEQFF

d_gene: NA
j_gene: TRBJ1-4
v_gene: TRBV19
CDR3aa: CASSMLTAPGEKLFF

d_gene: NA
j_gene: TRBJ1-5
v_gene: TRBV4-1
CDR3aa: CASSPTPPHGGQPQHF

d_gene: TRBD2
j_gene: TRBJ2-3
v_gene: TRBV18
CDR3aa: CASTSSGGGTDTQYF

d_gene: NA
j_gene: TRBJ2-5
v_gene: TRBV7-9
CDR3aa: CASSAVGGAGLETQYF

d_gene: TRBD1
j_gene: TRBJ2-3
v_gene: TRBV7-2
CDR3aa: CASSSPDRGVLPITDTQYF

d_gene: NA
j_gene: TRBJ2-5
v_gene: TRBV7-7
CDR3aa: CASSLGGGGETQYF

d_gene: TRBD1
j_gene: TRBJ2-7
v_gene: TRBV19
CDR3aa: CASRDRGAYEQYF

d_gene: NA
j_gene: NA
v_gene: TRBV19
CDR3aa: CASSSQGPSYEQYF

d_gene: NA
j_gene: TRBJ1-4
v_gene: TRBV5-4
CDR3aa: CASSPTPGIHYGKLFF

d_gene: TRBD1
j_gene: TRBJ2-5
v_gene: TRBV9
CDR3aa: CASSVGDSKETQYF

d_gene: TRBD2
j_gene: TRBJ2-5
v_gene: TRBV5-1
CDR3aa: CASSLVGGGTQETQYF

d_gene: NA
j_gene: TRBJ2-1
v_gene: TRBV7-9
CDR3aa: CASSDRQEPYNEQFF

d_gene: TRBD1
j_gene: TRBJ2-7
v_gene: TRBV5-1
CDR3aa: CASSGGGRGILHEQYF

d_gene: NA
j_gene: TRBJ2-6
v_gene: TRBV28
CDR3aa: CASSLWSVSGANVLTF

d_gene: TRBD1
j_gene: TRBJ2-7
v_gene: TRBV7-9
CDR3aa: CASSSNQGAYEQYF

d_gene: TRBD1
j_gene: TRBJ2-7
v_gene: TRBV7-9
CDR3aa: CASSPGTGGAEQYF

d_gene: NA
j_gene: TRBJ2-7
v_gene: TRBV4-3
CDR3aa: CASSQGADSSPAYEQYF

d_gene: TRBD2
j_gene: TRBJ2-7
v_gene: TRBV7-3
CDR3aa: CASSLMGGYRYEQYF

d_gene: NA
j_gene: TRBJ2-7
v_gene: TRBV7-9
CDR3aa: CASSSDQTGSYEQYF

d_gene: NA
j_gene: TRBJ1-5
v_gene: TRBV15
CDR3aa: CATSRPGGFSNQPQHF

d_gene: NA
j_gene: TRBJ1-1
v_gene: TRBV28
CDR3aa: CASSTGSFGTEAFF

d_gene: TRBD1
j_gene: TRBJ1-6
v_gene: TRBV7-6
CDR3aa: CASSPAGTENSPLHF

d_gene: NA
j_gene: TRBJ2-7
v_gene: TRBV18
CDR3aa: CASSPPQTGRSAYEQYF

d_gene: NA
j_gene: TRBJ2-1
v_gene: TRBV4-2
CDR3aa: CASSQEEGAIINEQFF

d_gene: TRBD2
j_gene: TRBJ2-7
v_gene: TRBV19
CDR3aa: CASSTTTSGPYEQYF

d_gene: NA
j_gene: TRBJ1-2
v_gene: TRBV7-8
CDR3aa: CASSHIQGGGHGYTF

d_gene: TRBD1
j_gene: TRBJ1-6
v_gene: TRBV27
CDR3aa: CASSLSWKPTGPNSPLHF

d_gene: TRBD1
j_gene: TRBJ1-2
v_gene: TRBV9
CDR3aa: CASSVEDRLYGYTF

d_gene: NA
j_gene: TRBJ1-1
v_gene: TRBV28
CDR3aa: CASSLTPLQGRRTEAFF

d_gene: NA
j_gene: TRBJ1-3
v_gene: TRBV7-2
CDR3aa: CASSSRISGNTIYF

d_gene: NA
j_gene: TRBJ1-1
v_gene: TRBV18
CDR3aa: CASSDGQNTEAFF

d_gene: NA
j_gene: TRBJ2-6
v_gene: TRBV5-5
CDR3aa: CASSLLGHSGANVLTF

d_gene: TRBD2
j_gene: TRBJ2-2
v_gene: TRBV13
CDR3aa: CASSPRRTSANTGELFF